The present TCR beta chain was sequenced within a study of regulatory T cells in long-lasting Graves disease. Time point meaning: newly diagnosed GD, antithyroid drugs for less than 3 months. Researchers made the TCR library from RNA that was extracted from PBMCs. CDR3-region Arm-PCR and iRepertoire HTBI primers produced the TCR beta libraries. TCRdb re-called the multiplex PCR reads through MiXCR, storing one row per CDR3 protein. The sample consists of hundreds of thousands of distinct CDR3 sequences, 15% to 20% of them appearing once. CDR1 and CDR2 from the germline V gene are MNHEY and SVGEGT. This CDR3 comprises 14 residues. The table lists this clonotype with many counts. The junction differs from germline at one of its ends, possibly a read error. These data were likewise used in another study, on T cells in Graves' hyperthyroidism and ophthalmopathy.

The material sequenced was peripheral blood mononuclear cells (PBMCs), taken at new diagnosis, from a patient treated with antithyroid drugs. The receptor comes from a middle-aged man with Graves disease. The chain links TRBV6-2 or TRBV6-3 to TRBJ1-5, with D perhaps matching TRBD1 (6 bases). CDR3 sequence: CASSYFTGHQPQHF. CDR3 bases: TGTGCCAGCAGCTACTTTACAGGGCATCAGCCCCAGCATTTT.